This record concerns one T cell receptor (beta chain) sequence. Categorization into cohorts depended on clinical history that participants reported. This record comes from a study of blood T cell repertoires in COVID-19. Repertoires were generated with immunoSEQ multiplex PCR, while TCRdb's copy carries only in-frame clones and drops some. Of about 460,000 clones detected, roughly nine tenths appear once; the ten largest clones hold around 8%. The CDR3 loop spans 16 amino acids. The V and J ends lost 4 bases and 8 bases, in that order; junction bases with no gene match: 6. CDR1 is SGHTA, CDR2 FQGNSA, per germline.

The TCR originated in an older woman who had recovered from COVID-19. The chain recombines TRBV7-2 with TRBJ2-2, with 14 bases lining up with TRBD2. The sequencing input was PBMCs or T cells enriched from blood (not recorded which). DNA of the CDR3: TGTGCCAGCAGCTCCTTTGGGACTAGCGGGGGTGGGGAGCTGTTTTTT. This gives the protein CASSSFGTSGGGELFF.